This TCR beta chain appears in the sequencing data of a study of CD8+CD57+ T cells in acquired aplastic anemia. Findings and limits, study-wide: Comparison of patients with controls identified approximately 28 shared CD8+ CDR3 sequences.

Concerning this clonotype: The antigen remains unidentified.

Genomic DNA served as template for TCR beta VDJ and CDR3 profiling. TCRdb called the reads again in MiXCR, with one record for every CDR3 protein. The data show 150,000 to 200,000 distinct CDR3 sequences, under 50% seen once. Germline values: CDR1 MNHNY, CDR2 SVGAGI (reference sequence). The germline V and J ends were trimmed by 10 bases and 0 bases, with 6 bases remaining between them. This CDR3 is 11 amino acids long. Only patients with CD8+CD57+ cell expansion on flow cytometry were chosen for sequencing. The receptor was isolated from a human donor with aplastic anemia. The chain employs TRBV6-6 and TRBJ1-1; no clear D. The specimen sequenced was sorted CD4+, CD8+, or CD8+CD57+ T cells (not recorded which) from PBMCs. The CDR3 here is CATRMNTEAFF. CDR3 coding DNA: TGTGCCACCCGTATGAACACTGAAGCTTTCTTT.